This entry lists 22 T cell receptor beta chains sequenced from one sample in a study of T and B cells in COVID-19 patients. Multiplex PCR with BIOMED2 TRB-A/B primer pools amplified TRB rearrangements. From the multiplex PCR reads, TCRdb called clonotypes with MiXCR, one entry per CDR3 protein. In the table there are around 20,000 distinct CDR3 sequences, about 30% of which are singletons. Blood genomic DNA input for TRB amplification was roughly 230-550 ng. The sample comprised blood. The receptors come from a human donor who had recovered from COVID-19.

This clonotype was observed a handful of times. The genes are TRBV19 and TRBJ1-2; 9 nucleotides match TRBD1. Losses at the gene ends were 6 bases for V and 2 bases for J; bases not matched to a gene: 10. This CDR3 has 16 residues. CDR1 and CDR2 from the germline V gene are LNHDA and SQIVND (reference sequence). Here the CDR3 reads CASRRGGQGSNYGYTF. CDR3 sequence (DNA): TGTGCCAGTAGGAGGGGAGGACAGGGGTCCAACTATGGCTACACCTTC.

CDR3 sequence: CASSYSNRPNTEAFF. Written as DNA, the CDR3 is TGTGCCAGCAGTTACTCGAACAGACCGAACACTGAAGCTTTCTTT. The chain combines TRBV6-5 with TRBJ1-1, with D uncertain. The CDR3 is 15 residues long. Trimming removed 0 bases at V and 1 base at J, with 9 bases between. CDR1 and CDR2 from the germline V gene are MNHEY and SVGAGI.

In this sample, this clonotype turned up a few times. The CDR3 here is CASSLLSWGTKETQYF. The CDR3 coding sequence is TGTGCCAGCAGTCTGTTATCTTGGGGGACGAAAGAGACCCAGTACTTC. This chain connects TRBV12-3 or TRBV12-4 to TRBJ2-5, with D perhaps matching TRBD1 or TRBD2 (5 bases each). Trimming took 5 bases from V and 3 from J, leaving 19 bases between them. The CDR3 contains 16 residues.

This clonotype was counted at least ten times. This CDR3 is CASRPGTGGYEQYF. DNA for the CDR3: TGTGCCAGTAGACCCGGGACAGGGGGCTACGAGCAGTACTTC. V usage is TRBV19 and J usage is TRBJ2-7; 11 nucleotides match TRBD1. The CDR3 totals 14 residues. Germline values: CDR1 LNHDA, CDR2 SQIVND (reference sequence). V lost 6 bases to trimming and J lost 3 bases; unmatched junction nucleotides: 4. Full variable domain (rest looked up from reference TRBV19 and TRBJ2-7): DGGITQSPKYLFRKEGQNVTLSCEQNLNHDAMYWYRQDPGQGLRLIYYSQIVNDFQKGDIAEGYSVSREKKESFPLTVTSAQKNPTAFYLCASRPGTGGYEQYFGPGTRLTVT.

Relative to its sample, this clonotype is medium-sized (0.01 to 0.1%). V and J are TRBV30 and TRBJ2-5, with 14 bases aligning to TRBD2. After removal of 0 bases from V and 5 bases from J, the junction contained 2 bases not matched to a gene. Germline loops: CDR1 GTSNPN, CDR2 SVGIG (reference sequence). This CDR3 is 15 amino acids long. Here the CDR3 DNA reads TGTGCCTGGAGTGTCGGGACTAGCGGGGGTGAGACCCAGTACTTC. Encoded protein: CAWSVGTSGGETQYF. The full variable domain, in which reference TRBV30 and TRBJ2-5 provide the parts outside the CDR3, is SQTIHQWPATLVQPVGSPLSLECTVEGTSNPNLYWYRQAAGRGLQLLFYSVGIGQISSEVPQNLSASRPQDRQFILSSKKLLLSDSGFYLCAWSVGTSGGETQYFGPGTRLLVL.

The chain employs TRBV12-3 or TRBV12-4 and TRBJ2-1; either TRBD1 or TRBD2 may supply D (6 bases each). Trimming left V 2 bases short and J 3 bases short, with 20 bases between. The CDR3 extends over 18 amino acids. In nucleotides, the CDR3 is TGTGCCAGCAGTTTACGAGGGGGGTCTCACTACCACTACAATGAGCAGTTCTTC. This gives the protein CASSLRGGSHYHYNEQFF.

This clonotype was detected many times. The chain uses TRBV18 and TRBJ2-5; D not certain. CDR1 is KGHSH and CDR2 is LQKENI in the germline V gene. This CDR3 contains 13 residues. V lost 5 bases to trimming and J lost 1 base, with 8 bases between them. This CDR3 is CASSSLGQETQYF. DNA of the CDR3: TGTGCCAGCTCAAGTTTGGGCCAAGAGACCCAGTACTTC.

This clonotype was recorded many times. The V call is TRBV5-5, the J call TRBJ2-3, with a weak D call TRBD2 (5 bases). Trimming stripped 4 bases from V and 1 base from J, with 7 bases between. The germline V gene has CDR1 SGHKS and CDR2 YYEKEE (reference sequence). CDR3 length: 13 residues. CDR3 loop: CASSRTGTDTQYF. The DNA for the CDR3 is TGTGCCAGCAGCAGGACTGGCACAGATACGCAGTATTTT.

The table lists this clonotype with a few counts. V and J are TRBV6-1 and TRBJ2-7; D gene ambiguous. The CDR3 has 15 amino acids. The ends were cut back, 1 base at V and 1 base at J, with 11 bases in the middle. The germline CDR1 and CDR2 sequences are MNHNS and SASEGT. CDR3 region: CASSEDQQPSYEQYF. The DNA of the CDR3 is TGTGCCAGCAGTGAAGATCAACAGCCTTCCTACGAGCAGTACTTC.

The chain is built from TRBV19 and TRBJ2-2; 7 nucleotides match TRBD2. The V and J ends lost 9 bases and 4 bases, in that order; junction bases with no gene match: 11. This CDR3 has 15 residues. CDR1 and CDR2 from the germline V gene are LNHDA and SQIVND (reference sequence). CDR3 coding DNA: TGTGCCAGCACCCTCCAGCGGGGTGGCACCGGGGAGCTGTTTTTT. It specifies CASTLQRGGTGELFF.

This clonotype is classed as medium-sized. This chain uses TRBV11-3 with TRBJ2-2; weak D call: TRBD1 (6 bases). The CDR3 runs to 13 residues. V was trimmed by 11 bases and J by 1 base, leaving 11 bases between them. Per germline, CDR1 SGHNT and CDR2 YENEEA. The CDR3 sequence is CAVRQENTGELFF. As DNA, the CDR3 is TGTGCCGTTCGACAGGAGAACACCGGGGAGCTGTTTTTT.

This clonotype was seen a few times. The gene calls are TRBV6-5 and TRBJ1-4; 7 bases fit TRBD1. The CDR3 covers 14 residues. The junction had 3 bases not matched to a gene; V was cut back by 2 bases and J by 6 bases. CDR1 is MNHEY and CDR2 is SVGAGI in the germline V gene. The CDR3 here is CASSYRGQDEKLFF. The CDR3 nucleotides are TGTGCCAGCAGTTACAGGGGGCAGGATGAAAAACTGTTTTTT.

The chain links TRBV12-3 or TRBV12-4 to TRBJ2-6; D could derive from TRBD1 or TRBD2 (5 bases each). This CDR3 is 13 amino acids long. Trimming left V 7 bases short and J 4 bases short, with 8 bases between. CDR3 nucleotides: TGTGCCAGCACCAGGGACGGGGCCAACGTCCTGACTTTC. Translation: CASTRDGANVLTF.

The V and J genes are TRBV6-5 and TRBJ2-7; D perhaps matches TRBD1 (6 bases). CDR3 length: 15 residues. Trimming took off 2 bases at V and 2 bases at J, with 13 bases between the two ends. Germline CDR1 and CDR2: MNHEY and SVGAGI. Written as DNA, the CDR3 is TGTGCCAGCAGTTACCAAGGGGGATCTCCCTACGAGCAGTACTTC. This sequence encodes CASSYQGGSPYEQYF.

The CDR3: CAITFREDEQFF. Here the CDR3 DNA reads TGTGCCATCACCTTCAGGGAGGATGAGCAGTTCTTC. This chain uses TRBV6-1 with TRBJ2-1, with a weak D call TRBD2 (6 bases). Trimming took 10 bases from V and 8 from J, leaving 15 bases between them. Looked up from germline, CDR1 is MNHNS and CDR2 is SASEGT. The CDR3 consists of 12 residues.

The chain has TRBV5-1 and TRBJ2-2; 9 bases align to TRBD2. The J segment lost 3 bases and the V segment lost 2 bases, leaving 2 bases of the junction unmatched. The CDR3 is 15 amino acids. Looked up from germline, CDR1 is SGHRS and CDR2 is YFSETQ. The CDR3 is CASSLAGGYTGELFF. The CDR3, as DNA: TGCGCCAGCAGCTTAGCGGGGGGATACACCGGGGAGCTGTTTTTT.

As concerns this clonotype: At one end, the junction sequence differs from germline, possibly due to a read error. The chain couples TRBV5-4 to TRBJ2-5; 7 bases fit TRBD1. This CDR3 is built from 14 residues. The germline gives CDR1 SGHNT, CDR2 YYREEE (reference sequence). CDR3: CACSRQGDVETQYF. The CDR3 coding sequence is TGTGCCTGCAGCAGACAGGGCGACGTGGAGACCCAGTACTTC.

By share, this clonotype counts as medium-sized. The chain employs TRBV19 and TRBJ2-2; D not certain. Looked up from germline, CDR1 is LNHDA and CDR2 is SQIVND (reference sequence). Between the trimmed V and J ends, which lost 9 bases and 0 bases, there was a span of 11 bases. The CDR3 covers 14 residues. The CDR3 region is CASSGSANTGELFF. CDR3 bases: TGTGCCAGCTCCGGGTCGGCGAACACCGGGGAGCTGTTTTTT.

The V call is TRBV5-5, the J call TRBJ2-3, with D perhaps TRBD1 or TRBD2 (5 bases each). CDR3 size: 17 residues. The V gene lost 2 bases and the J gene lost 3 bases, with 19 bases spanning the gap. Germline-derived CDR1 and CDR2 are SGHKS and YYEKEE (reference sequence). Written as DNA, the CDR3 is TGTGCCAGCAGCTTTTTTCTCTCTAGCCAGGGTACAGATACGCAGTATTTT. Amino acids: CASSFFLSSQGTDTQYF.

This clonotype was seen at least ten times. The chain combines TRBV5-1 with TRBJ1-4; D gene ambiguous. The V and J ends lost 5 bases and 7 bases respectively, with 15 bases between them. CDR1 is SGHRS and CDR2 is YFSETQ in the germline V gene. This CDR3 contains 14 residues. The CDR3 DNA is TGCGCCAGCAGTATGGTGGCGGTTGGTGAAAAACTGTTTTTT. It specifies CASSMVAVGEKLFF.

This clonotype turned up a few times. V is TRBV10-3 and J is TRBJ1-2; 8 bases agree with TRBD1. V lost 7 bases, J lost 7 bases, and 8 bases stayed unmatched. CDR3 length equals 13 residues. Per germline, CDR1 ENHRY and CDR2 SYGVKD. CDR3 bases: TGTGCCATCAACGGACAGGGCGGGAGTGGCTACACCTTC. Translated: CAINGQGGSGYTF.

This clonotype was counted only a few times. This chain uses TRBV6-1 with TRBJ2-5; D not resolved. Trimming left V 5 bases short and J 5 bases short, with 9 bases between. CDR1 is MNHNS and CDR2 is SASEGT in the germline V gene. The CDR3 is 12 amino acids. The CDR3 reads CASSRIRETQYF. CDR3 in DNA: TGTGCCAGCAGTCGGATCCGGGAGACCCAGTACTTC.